The T cell receptor beta chain under discussion was sequenced for a study of CD8 T cells in ankylosing spondylitis. Germline lookup yields CDR1 DFQATT and CDR2 SNEGSKA (reference sequence). Trimming took 5 bases from V and 6 from J, leaving 11 bases between them. The CDR3 is made up of 12 amino acids. The sample holds a few counts of this clonotype. The antigen is unknown. Quantitative barcoded 5'-RACE was used to prepare TCR beta libraries. TCRdb recomputed calls from the 5' RACE reads with MiXCR, one row per CDR3 protein. The data contain fewer than 550,000 distinct CDR3 sequences, about 5.7% of them singletons. General observations from the study: Typical of ankylosing spondylitis blood, it appeared, was a TCR beta motif of roughly eight highly homologous variants. A number of the motif variants had already been described in reactive arthritis synovial fluid and blood. Disease-associated clones were reportedly significantly overrepresented in matched ankylosing spondylitis synovial fluid.

V usage is TRBV20-1 and J usage is TRBJ2-1; D uncertain. This clonotype was obtained from a male donor with ankylosing spondylitis. Specimen: blood, either unsorted or a sorted T cell fraction (not recorded which). The chain's CDR3 is CSAPRVGNEQFF. The CDR3 DNA reads TGCAGTGCTCCCCGAGTGGGCAATGAGCAGTTCTTC.